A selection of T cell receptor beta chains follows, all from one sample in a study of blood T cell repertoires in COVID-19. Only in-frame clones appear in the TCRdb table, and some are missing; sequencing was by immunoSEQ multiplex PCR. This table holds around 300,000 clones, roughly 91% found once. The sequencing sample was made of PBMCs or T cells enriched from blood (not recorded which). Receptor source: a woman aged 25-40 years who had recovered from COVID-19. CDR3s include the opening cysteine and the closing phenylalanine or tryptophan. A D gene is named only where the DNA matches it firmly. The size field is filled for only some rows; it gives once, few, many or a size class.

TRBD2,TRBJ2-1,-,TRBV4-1,TGCGCCAGCAGCCAAGTGACTAGCGGGAGGAGACCCTACAATGAGCAGTTCTTC,CASSQVTSGRRPYNEQFF
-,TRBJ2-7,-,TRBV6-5,TGTGCCAGCAGTTACTCTTGGCGGGCCTCCTACGAGCAGTACTTC,CASSYSWRASYEQYF
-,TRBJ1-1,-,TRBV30,TGTGCCTGGACTTTGCGGGTAAACACTGAAGCTTTCTTT,CAWTLRVNTEAFF
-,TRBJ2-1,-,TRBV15,TGTGCCACCAGCAGACTCCAACTAGCTCATTCTAATGAGCAGTTCTTC,CATSRLQLAHSNEQFF
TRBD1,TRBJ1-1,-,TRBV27,TGTGCCAGCAGTCCCCACCCACAGGGGGAACTTACTGAAGCTTTCTTT,CASSPHPQGELTEAFF
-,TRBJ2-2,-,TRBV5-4,TGTGCCAGCAGCTTGGCGGGCACCGGGGAGCTGTTTTTT,CASSLAGTGELFF
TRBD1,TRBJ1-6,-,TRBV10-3,TGTGCCATCGCCCGGAACAGGGGGACTTCACCCCTCCACTTT,CAIARNRGTSPLHF
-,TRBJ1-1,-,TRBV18,TGTGCCAGCTCATCGATGACAGTGGAAGCTTTCTTT,CASSSMTVEAFF
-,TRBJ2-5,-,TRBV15,TGTGCCACCAGCACCCGACAGGCCCGGGGAGAGACCCAGTACTTC,CATSTRQARGETQYF
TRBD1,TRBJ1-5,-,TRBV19,TGTGCCAGTGGAGCCGGACAGGTCTATCAGCCCCAGCATTTT,CASGAGQVYQPQHF
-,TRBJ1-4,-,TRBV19,TGTGCCAGTAGTAGCCCGGAGGGGCGCAAACTGTTTTTT,CASSSPEGRKLFF
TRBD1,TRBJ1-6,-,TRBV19,TGTGCCAGTAAGACGACAGGGACAGCCGTTAATTCACCCCTCCACTTT,CASKTTGTAVNSPLHF
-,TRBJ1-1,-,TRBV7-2,TGTGCCAGCAGCTTAGTCCTAAACCTGGACACTGAAGCTTTCTTT,CASSLVLNLDTEAFF
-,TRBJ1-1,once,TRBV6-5,TGTGCCAGCAGTTGGGGGGGGAACACTGAAGCTTTCTTT,CASSWGGNTEAFF
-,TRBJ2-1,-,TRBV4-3,TGCGCCAGCAGTCCACGAGGAGTCGGAACCTACAATGAGCAGTTCTTC,CASSPRGVGTYNEQFF
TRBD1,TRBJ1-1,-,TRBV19,TGTGCCAGTAGTACAGGGGGCGGAGTGGACACTGAAGCTTTCTTT,CASSTGGGVDTEAFF
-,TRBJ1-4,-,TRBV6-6,TGTGCCAGCAGTTCGGGGAATGAAAAACTGTTTTTT,CASSSGNEKLFF
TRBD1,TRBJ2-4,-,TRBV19,TGTGCCAGTAGTATCCGGGACAGGGATTCGGACATTCAGTACTTC,CASSIRDRDSDIQYF
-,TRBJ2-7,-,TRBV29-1,TGCAGCGTACTCGGACAGAACTACGAGCAGTACTTC,CSVLGQNYEQYF
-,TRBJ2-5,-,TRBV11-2,TGTGCCAGCAGCTTAGTGGGACAAGCTCAAGAGACCCAGTACTTC,CASSLVGQAQETQYF
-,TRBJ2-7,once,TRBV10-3,TGTGCCATCAACCCCGGGACACTCACCTACGAGCAGTACTTC,CAINPGTLTYEQYF
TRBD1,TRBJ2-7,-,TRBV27,TGTGCCAGCAGTTTCGGTACCGGGACAGTACCCTACGAGCAGTACTTC,CASSFGTGTVPYEQYF
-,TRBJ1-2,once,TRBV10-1,TGCGCCAGCGAGGGACCAGGGGCGATTAACTATGGCTACACCTTC,CASEGPGAINYGYTF
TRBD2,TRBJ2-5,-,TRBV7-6,TGTGCCAGCAGCTTAGTGGTAGCGGGGTCCCAAGAGACCCAGTACTTC,CASSLVVAGSQETQYF
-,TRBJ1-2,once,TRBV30,TGTGCGGGGGGTCGGGTTACGGAGGGCTACACCTTC,CAGGRVTEGYTF
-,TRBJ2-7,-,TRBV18,TGTGCCAGCTCACCGGAGTCGACCTACGAGCAGTACTTC,CASSPESTYEQYF
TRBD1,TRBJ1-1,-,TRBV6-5,TGTGCCAGCAGAGCGGGACAGGGGGCCCTCACACAGGCTTTCTTT,CASRAGQGALTQAFF
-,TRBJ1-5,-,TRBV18,TGTGCCAGCTCACCTTCAGTTTGGCCCCAGCATTTT,CASSPSVWPQHF
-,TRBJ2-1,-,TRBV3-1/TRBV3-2,TGTGCCAGCAGCCAAGAAGGGGTGCATGAGCAGTTCTTC,CASSQEGVHEQFF
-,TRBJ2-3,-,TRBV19,TGTGCCAGTAGGGAGTCGGCGTGGGGCACAGATACGCAGTATTTT,CASRESAWGTDTQYF
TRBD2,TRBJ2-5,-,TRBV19,TGTGCCAGTAGCGGGACTAGCCTTATAAGAGAGACCCAGTACTTC,CASSGTSLIRETQYF
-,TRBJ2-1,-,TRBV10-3,TGTGCCATCAGTGGGGATTTCGGCCATGGGGGGGACAACGAAGCCAATGAGCAGTTCTTC,CAISGDFGHGGDNEANEQFF
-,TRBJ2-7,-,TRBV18,TGTGCCAGCTCAGTAGGGAGCTCCTACGAGCAGTACTTC,CASSVGSSYEQYF
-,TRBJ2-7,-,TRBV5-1,TGCGCCAGCAGGACCCAGGGTGGCGAGCAGTACTTC,CASRTQGGEQYF
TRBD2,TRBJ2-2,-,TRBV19,TGTGCCAGTAGTCTCCTAGCGGGAGCCGACGGGGAGCTGTTTTTT,CASSLLAGADGELFF
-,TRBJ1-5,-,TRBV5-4,TGTGCCAGCAGCTTGGGTCTAGGTCAGCCCCAGCATTTT,CASSLGLGQPQHF
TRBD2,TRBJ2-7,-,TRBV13,TGTGCCAGCAGCCCCGGGACTAGCTACTACGAGCAGTACTTC,CASSPGTSYYEQYF
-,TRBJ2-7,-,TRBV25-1,TGTGCCAGCAGCGGGTTTTCCTACGAGCAGTACTTC,CASSGFSYEQYF
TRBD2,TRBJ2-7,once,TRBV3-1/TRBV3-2,TGTGCCAGCAGCCAGCGGGAGGGAGCCTACGAGCAGTACTTC,CASSQREGAYEQYF
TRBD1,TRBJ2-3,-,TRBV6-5,TGTGCCAGCAGTTACTCGACAGGGGGCTTAACAGATACGCAGTATTTT,CASSYSTGGLTDTQYF
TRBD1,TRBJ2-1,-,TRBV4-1,TGCGCCAGCAGCCATCCTACAGGGGTTACTGAGCAGTTCTTC,CASSHPTGVTEQFF
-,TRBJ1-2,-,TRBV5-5,TGTGCCAGCAGCTGGGGGGATCGGTATGGTTACACCTTC,CASSWGDRYGYTF
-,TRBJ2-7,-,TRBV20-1,TGCAGTGCTAGTTGGGAGTCGTACGAGCAGTACTTC,CSASWESYEQYF
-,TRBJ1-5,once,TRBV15,TGTGCCACCAGCAGAGACGGGGGGAGTCAGCCCCAGCATTTT,CATSRDGGSQPQHF
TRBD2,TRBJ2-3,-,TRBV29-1,TGCAGCGCAGCTCTAGCGGGTTGGTTAGATACGCAGTATTTT,CSAALAGWLDTQYF
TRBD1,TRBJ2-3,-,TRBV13,TGTGCCAGCATCCGAAGCACAGGGGGCAAGTGGACAGATACGCAGTATTTT,CASIRSTGGKWTDTQYF
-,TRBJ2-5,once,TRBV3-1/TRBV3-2,TGTGCCAGCAGCCGGCTGACAGGTAATCAAGAGACCCAGTACTTC,CASSRLTGNQETQYF
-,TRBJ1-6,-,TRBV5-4,TGTGCCAGCAGCCTGGACGGTACCAATTCACCCCTCCACTTT,CASSLDGTNSPLHF
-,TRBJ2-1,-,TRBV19,TGTGCCAGTAGTACCCTCCAGCGAGGTGAGCAGTTCTTC,CASSTLQRGEQFF
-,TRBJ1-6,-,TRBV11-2,TGTGCCAGCAGCCTTTCGGGACACTTGGCTTCACCCCTCCACTTT,CASSLSGHLASPLHF
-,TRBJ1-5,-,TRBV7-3,TGTGCCAGCAGCTTAGGCGTGACTTTCAATCAGCCCCAGCATTTT,CASSLGVTFNQPQHF
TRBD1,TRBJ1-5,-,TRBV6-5,TGTGCCAGCAGCCCCGGGACAGGCTATCAGCCCCAGCATTTT,CASSPGTGYQPQHF
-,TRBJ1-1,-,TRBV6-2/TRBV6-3,TGTGCCAGCAGTTACCCGACAGGTCGGATGAACACTGAAGCTTTCTTT,CASSYPTGRMNTEAFF